Sequencing of this T cell receptor (beta chain) was carried out in a study of blood T cell repertoires in COVID-19. This clone was observed many times. TCRdb's table, derived via immunoSEQ multiplex PCR, lists solely in-frame clones and lacks some. Of around 170,000 clones listed, 80% to 90% are singletons. CDR1 and CDR2 (germline): MNHGY, SVAAGI. The trim removed 7 bases at V and 1 base at J, leaving 7 bases unmatched. The CDR3 totals 15 residues. This chain links TRBV6-9 with TRBJ2-7; 10 bases fit TRBD1. This clonotype originated in a woman in her sixties or seventies with acute or convalescent COVID-19. The sample taken for sequencing was peripheral blood. The CDR3 region has the DNA TGTGCCAGCAACACTCGGACAGGGGGTTCCTACGAGCAGTACTTC. Translated, it gives CASNTRTGGSYEQYF.